This TCR beta chain was observed in a study of blood T cell repertoires in COVID-19. Clones were read by immunoSEQ multiplex PCR, and TCRdb kept only the in-frame ones, dropping some. The repertoire includes about 270,000 clones, around 85% of them detected once, and about 1.6% sits in the top ten. Sequenced sample: peripheral blood. The sequence was collected from a human donor with COVID-19, enrolled during active disease. The donor label of this sample is uncertain.

CDR3 bases: TGCAGCGTTGAGATAGGGAGCGGGAGCTACGAGCAGTACTTC. It specifies CSVEIGSGSYEQYF. The chain employs TRBV29-1 and TRBJ2-7; TRBD2 agrees at 8 bases. The CDR3 has 14 residues. CDR1 is SQVTM, CDR2 ANQGSEA, per germline. V lost 3 bases, J lost 3 bases, and 7 bases stayed unmatched.